This TCR beta chain was found in a study of vaccination and CD4 T cells after COVID-19. Across the whole study: Cellular stimulation was performed using overlapping spike peptides derived from SARS-CoV-2, HCoV-NL63, HCoV-OC43 and HCoV-229E. Cultures designated as controls were supplied with a CEFX pool, an HIV-1 Nef pool, or no peptide.

The treatment denotes: approximately 9-day PBMC culture with coronavirus spike peptide pools or control peptides (ViraFEST assay). A few counts support this clonotype. As yet, its antigen is unknown. The CDR3 covers 16 residues. Germline V gene sequence: CDR1 MNHEY, CDR2 SMNVEV (reference sequence). Unmatched junction bases numbered 4, after V lost 3 bases and J lost 0 bases. The Oncomine TCR Beta short-read assay generated sequence data from the DNA of cultured CD4+ T cells. Someone extracted genomic DNA from cultured CD4+ T cells. TCRdb re-called the PCR reads through MiXCR, storing one row per CDR3 protein. The sample includes some 14,000 distinct CDR3 sequences, 52% of them seen just once.

The specimen sequenced was CD4+ T cells from blood, cultured in vitro. This TCR derives from a human donor who had recovered from COVID-19. The chain combines TRBV27 with TRBJ2-2, with TRBD1 identical over 7 bases. Here the CDR3 reads CASSFSGTANTGELFF. In DNA, the CDR3 is TGTGCCAGCAGTTTCTCCGGGACAGCGAACACCGGGGAGCTGTTTTTT.